This passage covers 14 T cell receptor beta chains from one sample sequenced in a study of T cell responses to AZD1222 COVID-19 vaccine. The repertoire was sequenced with immunoSEQ multiplex PCR; TCRdb's copy has only in-frame clones and lacks some. The repertoire has some 89,000 clones, 85% to 90% of them found once; the top ten carry roughly 4.5%. The sequences come from peripheral blood, collected on day 0 of MenACWY control vaccination. The receptors come from an adult in good health.

This clone was seen a handful of times. The chain carries TRBV6-1 and TRBJ2-7; 9 bases are shared with TRBD1. Germline V gives CDR1 MNHNS, CDR2 SASEGT. The junction had 3 bases not matched to a gene; V was cut back by 2 bases and J by 4 bases. The CDR3 is 14 amino acids. The CDR3 region is CASSEHRGLYEQYF. CDR3 nucleotide sequence: TGTGCCAGCAGTGAACACAGGGGGCTGTACGAGCAGTACTTC.

The rearrangement joins TRBV6-5 to TRBJ1-2; tentative D call: TRBD1 (5 bases). Trimming took 2 bases from V and 8 from J, leaving 9 bases between them. This CDR3 has 12 residues. Germline V gives CDR1 MNHEY, CDR2 SVGAGI. Here the CDR3 reads CASSYVWGGYTF. The CDR3 DNA reads as TGTGCCAGCAGTTACGTTTGGGGGGGCTACACCTTC.

This rearrangement joins TRBV2 to TRBJ2-5; 8 nucleotides match TRBD2. V lost 8 bases and J lost 1; bases outside the gene matches: 12. This CDR3 has 16 amino acids. Germline CDR1 and CDR2: SNHLY and FYNNEI. The CDR3 reads CASGKGIAGIQETQYF. In nucleotides, the CDR3 is TGTGCCAGCGGCAAGGGGATAGCGGGGATCCAAGAGACCCAGTACTTC. Together with reference TRBV2 and TRBJ2-5, the CDR3 gives the full variable domain: EPEVTQTPSHQVTQMGQEVILRCVPISNHLYFYWYRQILGQKVEFLVSFYNNEISEKSEIFDDQFSVERPDGSNFTLKIRSTKLEDSAMYFCASGKGIAGIQETQYFGPGTRLLVL.

This sequence joins TRBV15 and TRBJ2-7; D unclear. With 6 bases removed from V and 0 bases from J, the gap between germline ends came to 9 bases. This CDR3 comprises 13 residues. In germline, CDR1 is LNHNV, CDR2 YYDKDF (reference sequence). In DNA form, the CDR3 reads TGTGCCACCAGTACTCGGAGCTCCTACGAGCAGTACTTC. This codes for CATSTRSSYEQYF.

J is TRBJ1-2 and V is TRBV20-1; unclear D gene. Germline V gene data show CDR1 as DFQATT and CDR2 as SNEGSKA (reference sequence). V was trimmed by 3 bases and J by 3 bases, leaving 11 bases between them. The CDR3 runs to 13 residues. CDR3 region: CSASTGGYYGYTF. Here the CDR3 DNA reads TGCAGTGCTAGTACTGGTGGTTACTATGGCTACACCTTC.

The chain recombines TRBV29-1 with TRBJ2-6; D is possibly TRBD1 (5 bases). This CDR3 spans 15 amino acids. V was clipped by 6 bases and J by 4 bases, with 16 bases between them. From germline, CDR1 is SQVTM and CDR2 ANQGSEA. As DNA, the CDR3 is TGCAGCGTCTCCCATAGGGGTGACGGGGCCAACGTCCTGACTTTC. It specifies CSVSHRGDGANVLTF.

The chain couples TRBV19 to TRBJ1-2; TRBD1 is a possible D gene (5 bases). The CDR3 totals 15 residues. Germline V gives CDR1 LNHDA, CDR2 SQIVND (reference sequence). The V and J ends lost 2 bases and 4 bases respectively, with 14 bases between them. The CDR3 DNA reads TGTGCCAGTAGTATACAAGCAGGGACCATCTATGGCTACACCTTC. Amino acid sequence: CASSIQAGTIYGYTF. Full variable domain (outside the CDR3, taken from reference TRBV19 and TRBJ1-2): DGGITQSPKYLFRKEGQNVTLSCEQNLNHDAMYWYRQDPGQGLRLIYYSQIVNDFQKGDIAEGYSVSREKKESFPLTVTSAQKNPTAFYLCASSIQAGTIYGYTFGSGTRLTVV.

This chain links TRBV11-2 with TRBJ1-3; no reliable D call. CDR3 length equals 13 residues. Germline V CDR1 and CDR2: SGHAT, FQNNGV. Trimming took off 0 bases at V and 4 bases at J, with 4 bases between the two ends. The CDR3 sequence is CASSLEPGNTIYF. The CDR3 nucleotides are TGTGCCAGCAGCTTAGAACCAGGAAACACCATATATTTT.

The CDR3 is CASSLETENTGELFF. The CDR3 DNA sequence: TGTGCCAGCAGCTTAGAGACAGAGAACACCGGGGAGCTGTTTTTT. The chain is built from TRBV7-2 and TRBJ2-2; D is perhaps TRBD1 (5 bases). Germline CDR1 reads SGHTA; CDR2 reads FQGNSA. Between the trimmed V and J ends, which lost 1 base and 1 base, there was a span of 7 bases. This CDR3 has 15 residues.

The CDR3 reads CASSLVAAGVYEQYF. The CDR3 coding sequence is TGTGCCAGCAGCTTAGTGGCAGCGGGAGTCTACGAGCAGTACTTC. The chain recombines TRBV13 with TRBJ2-7; 8 nucleotides match TRBD2. V shed 1 base, J shed 3 bases, and the junction held 5 bases outside the gene matches. CDR3 length equals 15 residues. CDR1 is PRHDT and CDR2 is FYEKMQ in the germline V gene (reference sequence).

This rearrangement joins TRBV19 to TRBJ1-3; 7 nucleotides align to TRBD1. Germline V gene data show CDR1 as LNHDA and CDR2 as SQIVND (reference sequence). Trimming took 3 bases from V and 2 from J; bases not matched to a gene: 1. The CDR3 runs to 14 residues. CDR3 in DNA: TGTGCCAGTAGTATCGACAGGGCTGGAAACACCATATATTTT. Translating it yields CASSIDRAGNTIYF.

V usage is TRBV21-1 and J usage is TRBJ2-7; the table's TRBD1 call for D was not verified on the DNA. TRBV21-1 has pseudogene status. The CDR3 spans 16 residues. In DNA, the CDR3 is TGTGCCAGCAGCCCTCCATGGGGGCCGGTCCCTTACGAGCAGTACTTC. It yields the protein CASSPPWGPVPYEQYF.

The chain links TRBV7-2 to TRBJ1-5; D perhaps matches TRBD1 (5 bases). Trimming took 3 bases from V and 7 from J, leaving 10 bases between them. Germline-derived CDR1 and CDR2 are SGHTA and FQGNSA. The CDR3 extends over 13 amino acids. CDR3 sequence (DNA): TGTGCCAGCAGCTTCTCGGGGGAGCAGCCCCAGCATTTT. Translation gives CASSFSGEQPQHF.

The chain links TRBV19 to TRBJ2-3; D unresolved. From germline, CDR1 is LNHDA and CDR2 SQIVND (reference sequence). The CDR3 is made up of 15 amino acids. V was cut by 4 bases and J by 1 base, with 12 bases left in between. CDR3 sequence (DNA): TGTGCCAGTAGTACCGCAGATCAAGGCACAGATACGCAGTATTTT. It specifies CASSTADQGTDTQYF. Full variable domain (outside the CDR3, taken from reference TRBV19 and TRBJ2-3): DGGITQSPKYLFRKEGQNVTLSCEQNLNHDAMYWYRQDPGQGLRLIYYSQIVNDFQKGDIAEGYSVSREKKESFPLTVTSAQKNPTAFYLCASSTADQGTDTQYFGPGTRLTVL.